This TCR beta chain is drawn from a study of CD8 T cells in Susac syndrome (dated 2019 in TCRdb). For context, the study as a whole: Whether CD8+ T cell activation and differentiation in Susac syndrome was antigen driven was tested using repertoire sequencing. What the work shows at the level of the full study, not this receptor alone: The TCR sequencing and HLA analysis was acknowledged to have included a relatively small number of individuals.

RNA was extracted using the RNeasy kit, and about 0.5 to 1 ug of the RNA was reverse transcribed with random hexamers. The immunoSEQ multiplex PCR assay, which covers 54 Vbeta and 13 Jbeta segments, was used to amplify TCR beta CDR3 regions. PCR amplification bias was corrected by using a synthetic template baseline for primer optimization and computational correction. Under the source paper's analysis protocol: Reads were assigned to V, D and J genes according to IMGT and analyzed in immunoSEQ Analyzer, with only productive sequences retained. Clonality was calculated as one minus the Shannon entropy normalized by log2 of the number of productive unique sequences. For each patient and control, public and private clones were evaluated within the 100 most prevalent clones. Clones were defined as Susac-specific when absent from the healthy and MS cohorts, from approximately 1,100 published viral clones and from other ImmuneACCESS disease sequences. TCRdb reprocessed the public reads (quality trimming at Q25 with fastp, clone calling with MiXCR) and kept in-frame beta chains. Each CDR3 protein appears once, grouped with its most common genes and DNA. TCRdb's processing, not the authors', yielded these V and J calls. This sample has approximately 190,000 distinct CDR3 sequences in its table, and about 95% of those were observed once. The ten biggest clones cover about 0.09% of the sample.

To note about this clonotype: No cognate antigen has been identified for it. It has no much larger one-base neighbor in the sample; base qualities were not kept.

Peripheral blood CD8+ and CD4+ T cells from healthy donors, Susac syndrome patients and multiple sclerosis patients were profiled by high-throughput TCR beta sequencing. The multiple sclerosis controls were treatment-naive patients who had stable or active relapsing-remitting disease and met the revised McDonald criteria. CD8+ TEMRA cells were enriched by FACS, while bulk CD8+ and CD4+ T cells were purified by magnetic negative isolation. Blood was drawn into EDTA tubes, processed within 24 hours, and PBMCs were isolated by density gradient centrifugation. PBMCs destined for TCR sequencing were cryopreserved in liquid nitrogen and later thawed in a 37 °C water bath. Purity of sorted or isolated CD4+, CD8+ and CD8+ TEMRA cells was at least 90%. There are 14 amino acids in the CDR3, from cysteine to phenylalanine inclusive. Just CDR3 DNA is preserved here, 42 bases in frame from base 1. V is trimmed back by 6 bases and J by 4 bases, and the junction contains 5 bases that no gene match accounts for. The germline V gene (reference sequence) specifies SGHAT as CDR1 and FQDESV as CDR2.

The receptor chain draws on TRBV11-1 and TRBJ2-1, and TRBD1 matches 8 of the central bases. Source material: CD4+ T cells from PBMCs. This receptor was taken from a human donor with multiple sclerosis. CDR3 reads: CASRFGQGYNEQFF. The DNA reads as follows: TGTGCCAGCAGATTCGGACAGGGTTACAATGAGCAGTTCTTC.